The clone carrying this TCR beta chain showed up just once. V lost 7 bases, J lost 11 bases, and 3 bases lay in between. Germline assignment: CDR1 MNHEY and CDR2 SMNVEV (reference sequence). The CDR3 sequence is 8 residues long. Generated by immunoSEQ multiplex PCR, the TCRdb table keeps only in-frame clones and is missing some. Found here are fewer than 50,000 clones, about 86% of them singletons; the top ten hold 3% to 4%. Time point given: pretreatment peripheral blood. There were between 1 and 8 samples from each patient, taken pretreatment and on-treatment. The data are from a study of PD-L1 blockade in urothelial cancer. Study-wide context: Atezolizumab, begun by patients in the mid-2010s, was given at 1,200 mg intravenously every 3 weeks. Specimens of blood held a median count of roughly 130,000 T cells. Earlier, patients had received 0 to 3 chemotherapy regimens.

The sequence came from a man in his 70s with urothelial cancer. The specimen comprised PBMCs, sampled around atezolizumab (anti-PD-L1) treatment. The chain carries TRBV27 and TRBJ1-5; D is unresolved. The DNA of the CDR3 is TGTGCCAGCAATACCCAGCATTTT. Amino acids: CASNTQHF.